The 20 T cell receptor beta chains given below trace back to one sample, sequenced in a study of human T cells and chemical hapten exposure. Time point of the sample: patch test 1, 2 weeks after DPC sensitization. Treatment given: therapeutic diphenylcyclopropenone sensitization with weekly scalp DPC. Each CDR3 protein is one row after TCRdb ran MiXCR on the RACE reads. The sample comprises around 100,000 distinct CDR3 sequences, about 11% of which are singletons, and under 4.5% rests with the top ten. The sample was whole blood, taken in connection with sensitization to the hapten diphenylcyclopropenone (DPC). The receptors derive from a woman between 35 and 50 years old with alopecia areata. Some clones in this sample may be carry-over from other donors' samples.

This clonotype came up a few times. This chain connects TRBV28 to TRBJ2-1; TRBD1 matches at 9 bases. After removal of 3 bases from V and 3 bases from J, the junction contained 6 bases not matched to a gene. The length of the CDR3 is 16 residues. Germline CDR1 is MDHEN and CDR2 is SYDVKM. The CDR3 protein is CASSLAGTGNYNEQFF. The CDR3 nucleotides read TGTGCCAGCAGTTTGGCCGGGACAGGGAACTACAATGAGCAGTTCTTC.

This clonotype was recorded a few times. The CDR3 sequence: CSVVKPGDTQYF. CDR3 nucleotide sequence: TGCAGCGTTGTGAAGCCGGGAGATACGCAGTATTTT. The genes are TRBV29-1 and TRBJ2-3; D is unresolved. The length of the CDR3 is 12 residues. Germline CDR1 SQVTM, CDR2 ANQGSEA. The V and J ends lost 4 bases and 5 bases respectively, with 10 bases between them.

This clonotype was detected ten times or more. V gene TRBV9 combines with J gene TRBJ1-5; a possible D gene is TRBD1 (5 bases). Germline assignment: CDR1 SGDLS and CDR2 YYNGEE. Deletions cut 3 bases from V and 10 bases from J, with 20 bases between. The CDR3 consists of 15 residues. The CDR3 spells CASSADGTGISPQHF. The CDR3 DNA reads TGTGCCAGCAGCGCAGACGGGACGGGAATCAGCCCCCAGCATTTT.

This clonotype turned up a few times. The rearrangement links TRBV7-2 to TRBJ1-2; D is ambiguous. Germline V gene data show CDR1 as SGHTA and CDR2 as FQGNSA. Trimming cost V 5 bases and J 2 bases, with 12 bases left between them. The CDR3 runs 14 residues. CDR3 sequence (DNA): TGTGCCAGCAGCAGTGCACGGGCGAACTATGGCTACACCTTC. Its translation is CASSSARANYGYTF.

This clonotype was recorded only once. It may be a read error: a sequence one base away is much more abundant. The V and J genes are TRBV29-1 and TRBJ2-7; D is possibly TRBD1 (6 bases). CDR3 length: 14 residues. V lost 7 bases to trimming and J lost 1 base, with 17 bases between them. The germline gives CDR1 SQVTM, CDR2 ANQGSEA. CDR3 sequence reads: CSARGRGFSYEQYF. The CDR3 nucleotides are TGCAGCGCCCGTGGCAGGGGTTTTTCCTACGAGCAGTACTTC.

The V gene is TRBV6-5, the J gene TRBJ1-2; 10 bases are shared with TRBD1. The CDR3 has 15 residues. Trimming removed 2 bases from V and 0 bases from J; junction bases left unmatched: 0. Germline V gene lookup returns CDR1 MNHEY and CDR2 SVGAGI. This chain's CDR3 is CASSYDRGPNYGYTF. CDR3 coding DNA: TGTGCCAGCAGTTACGACAGGGGGCCTAACTATGGCTACACCTTC.

This clonotype was observed at least ten times. This chain uses TRBV5-6 with TRBJ2-1; unclear D gene. The CDR3 contains 13 residues. CDR1 and CDR2 (germline): SGHDT, YYEEEE. V lost 6 bases, J lost 5 bases, and 12 bases lay in between. This CDR3 reads CASILRSDNEQFF. In nucleotides, the CDR3 is TGTGCCAGCATCCTGAGGTCCGACAATGAGCAGTTCTTC.

The chain uses TRBV28 and TRBJ2-2; D might be TRBD2 (6 bases). Germline V lookup: CDR1 MDHEN, CDR2 SYDVKM. V dropped 2 bases and J dropped 6 bases, with 10 bases sitting between them. This CDR3 has 14 residues. The CDR3 is CASSLVGGSGELFF. The DNA for the CDR3 is TGTGCCAGCAGTTTAGTCGGAGGGTCCGGGGAGCTGTTTTTT.

The J gene is TRBJ2-2, the V gene TRBV18; unclear D gene. CDR3 size: 19 residues. Trimming cost V 4 bases and J 1 base, with 22 bases left between them. From germline, CDR1 is KGHSH and CDR2 LQKENI. The CDR3: CASSHDVIRLLGNTGELFF. The CDR3 nucleotides are TGTGCCAGCTCACATGACGTAATACGCCTCTTGGGGAACACCGGGGAGCTGTTTTTT.

This chain uses TRBV2 with TRBJ2-5; D gene ambiguous. Trimming shortened V by 2 bases and J by 1 base, and 8 bases separated the two germline ends. The CDR3 is 14 residues long. Germline CDR1 is SNHLY and CDR2 is FYNNEI. The CDR3 DNA follows: TGTGCCAGCAGTGAAAGGCAGCTCCAAGAGACCCAGTACTTC. This translates into CASSERQLQETQYF. Full variable domain (missing parts from reference TRBV2 and TRBJ2-5): EPEVTQTPSHQVTQMGQEVILRCVPISNHLYFYWYRQILGQKVEFLVSFYNNEISEKSEIFDDQFSVERPDGSNFTLKIRSTKLEDSAMYFCASSERQLQETQYFGPGTRLLVL.

This clonotype was recorded a few times. J is TRBJ2-2 and V is TRBV27, with 9 bases identical to TRBD2. There are 15 residues in the CDR3. With V trimmed by 3 bases and J by 7 bases, 6 bases remained unmatched. The germline CDR1 and CDR2 sequences are MNHEY and SMNVEV (reference sequence). The CDR3 DNA follows: TGTGCCAGCAGTTTTCGCGGGAGGGCCGACGGGGAGCTGTTTTTT. Translation: CASSFRGRADGELFF.

The chain employs TRBV25-1 and TRBJ2-3, with D uncertain. The CDR3 contains 14 residues. The V end was cut by 6 bases, the J end by 5 bases, with 15 bases between. The germline CDR1 and CDR2 sequences are MGHDK and SYGVNS. CDR3 loop: CASSRAVMIDTQYF. Written as DNA, the CDR3 is TGTGCCAGCAGCCGGGCCGTCATGATAGATACGCAGTATTTT.

This clonotype was observed many times. CDR3 nucleotide sequence: TGTGCCAGCAGTTTGGCGCTAGCGGGACAAGAGACCCAGTACTTC. Translated, it gives CASSLALAGQETQYF. The chain carries TRBV12-3 or TRBV12-4 and TRBJ2-5, with 9 bases matching TRBD2. The length of the CDR3 is 15 residues. Germline trimming cut 3 bases from V and 2 bases from J; bases unmatched to any gene: 4.

This clonotype was recorded at least ten times. This sequence joins TRBV6-2 or TRBV6-3 and TRBJ1-5; no firm D call. CDR3 length: 14 amino acids. V lost 0 bases and J lost 5, with 8 bases in between. The germline V gene encodes CDR1 MNHEY and CDR2 SVGEGT. The chain's CDR3 is CASSYSNSHQPQHF. The CDR3 nucleotides read TGTGCCAGCAGTTACTCGAATTCCCATCAGCCCCAGCATTTT.

This clonotype was found many times. The chain joins TRBV19 to TRBJ2-1; weak D call: TRBD2 (5 bases). Germline CDR1 reads LNHDA; CDR2 reads SQIVND (reference sequence). The CDR3 sequence is 17 residues long. Trimming stripped 4 bases from V and 0 bases from J, with 16 bases between. DNA of the CDR3: TGTGCCAGTAGTACCGGGCCCGGCGGGTCCTCCTACAATGAGCAGTTCTTC. Protein product: CASSTGPGGSSYNEQFF.

The table lists this clonotype with many counts. The rearrangement uses TRBV7-2 and TRBJ1-1; D gene unclear. Germline V CDR1 and CDR2: SGHTA, FQGNSA. The CDR3 has 17 amino acids. Trimming removed 1 base at V and 9 bases at J, with 24 bases between. CDR3 loop: CASSLDGKQTLFNQAFF. CDR3 bases: TGTGCCAGCAGCTTAGACGGGAAACAGACGCTTTTTAACCAAGCTTTCTTT.

This clonotype was observed a handful of times. V gene TRBV5-5 combines with J gene TRBJ1-1; D is ambiguous. Trimming removed 1 base at V and 6 bases at J, with 4 bases between. CDR3 size: 11 residues. Germline CDR1 and CDR2: SGHKS and YYEKEE (reference sequence). In DNA form, the CDR3 reads TGTGCCAGCAGCTTGCTGGCTGAAGCTTTCTTT. It encodes CASSLLAEAFF.

There are many counts of this clonotype. The chain is built from TRBV2 and TRBJ1-2, with D unresolved. CDR1 SNHLY and CDR2 FYNNEI come from the germline V gene. The CDR3 totals 11 residues. V was pared by 6 bases and J by 1 base, with 3 bases between. This chain's CDR3 is CASSNNYGYTF. The CDR3 DNA reads TGTGCCAGCAGCAATAACTATGGCTACACCTTC.

This clonotype was seen at least ten times. The chain uses TRBV29-1 and TRBJ2-3, with 7 bases fitting TRBD2. Germline V CDR1 and CDR2: SQVTM, ANQGSEA. The CDR3 spans 14 residues. V was clipped by 6 bases and J by 4 bases; unmatched bases: 10. Here the CDR3 DNA reads TGCAGCGTCCCTGAGGTAGCGGGCGCAGATACGCAGTATTTT. It codes for CSVPEVAGADTQYF.

This clonotype was seen only a few times. The chain uses TRBV29-1 and TRBJ2-7; D may match TRBD1 or TRBD2 (5 bases each). This CDR3 contains 13 residues. V lost 4 bases and J 1 base, leaving 11 bases between the germline ends. Germline V gene sequence: CDR1 SQVTM, CDR2 ANQGSEA. In DNA, the CDR3 is TGCAGCGTTGTGGGACGGATTTCCTACGAGCAGTACTTC. Translating gives CSVVGRISYEQYF.